These T cell receptor beta chains were read from a single sample in a study of OX40 agonist ivuxolimab in advanced cancers. Data came from immunoSEQ multiplex PCR; TCRdb stores just in-frame clones and leaves some out. The table shows 9,500 to 15,000 clones, with over 80% occurring only once. The sequences come from CD4+ or CD8+ T cells sorted from blood, collected in a trial of the OX40 agonist ivuxolimab. Receptors originate from an adult with an advanced solid tumor such as melanoma, head and neck, liver or kidney cancer. Each CDR3 is given with its conserved first and last residue. Each record gives: D gene, V gene, clone size, J gene, CDR3 DNA, CDR3 protein. The D gene is left open where the match is weak. Size is stated for part of the rows, as once, few or many counts, or as a class when the clone is expanded.

TRBD2	TRBV13	once	TRBJ2-5	TGTGCCAGCAGCCATGGACTAGCGGGAGGGCCCGGCCAAGAGACCCAGTACTTC	CASSHGLAGGPGQETQYF
NA	TRBV5-6	NA	TRBJ1-1	TGTGCCAGCAGCTTGGACGATTATATGAACACTGAAGCTTTCTTT	CASSLDDYMNTEAFF
TRBD2	TRBV7-9	NA	TRBJ2-7	TGTGCCAGCAGCTTATGGCGGGAGGGTTACGAGCAGTACTTC	CASSLWREGYEQYF
NA	TRBV5-6	once	TRBJ1-1	TGTGCCAGCAGCTTGGGGGAGGGGCCAACGGCTTTCTTT	CASSLGEGPTAFF
NA	TRBV5-6	NA	TRBJ2-5	TGTGCCAGCAGCTTGGCCCTAACAGGGCGAAAAGAGACCCAGTACTTC	CASSLALTGRKETQYF
NA	TRBV19	NA	TRBJ2-1	TGTGCCAGTAGTATACAAAACTACAATGAGCAGTTCTTC	CASSIQNYNEQFF
NA	TRBV7-2	NA	TRBJ2-1	TGTGCCAGCAGCCTCAGCGGCATCTACAATGAGCAGTTCTTC	CASSLSGIYNEQFF
NA	TRBV7-9	NA	TRBJ1-1	TGTGCCAGCAGCTCCGACAGCGAGTGGTTGTACACTGAAGCTTTCTTT	CASSSDSEWLYTEAFF
NA	TRBV6-1	NA	TRBJ2-3	TGTGCCAGCAGTGTAGGTCCCGGCTTCAGGAAGAACACAGATACGCAGTATTTT	CASSVGPGFRKNTDTQYF
NA	TRBV5-8	once	TRBJ2-5	TGTGCCAGCAGGAGGGGGTATGAGACCCAGTACTTC	CASRRGYETQYF
TRBD1	TRBV27	NA	TRBJ2-1	TGTGCCAGCAGTTTAAAGACAGGGATCCAAGCTGAGCAGTTCTTC	CASSLKTGIQAEQFF
NA	TRBV10-2	NA	TRBJ2-1	TGCGCCAGCAGTCCGGGTACTCCGCCGAGTGAGCAGTTCTTC	CASSPGTPPSEQFF
NA	TRBV14	NA	TRBJ1-2	TGTGCCAGCAGCCTGGGCGGCCGAACGCTCTATGGCTACACCTTC	CASSLGGRTLYGYTF
TRBD2	TRBV5-6	NA	TRBJ2-7	TGTGCCAGCAGCTTAACTAGCGGGAGCTACTACGAGCAGTACTTC	CASSLTSGSYYEQYF
TRBD1	TRBV5-3	NA	TRBJ2-7	TGTGCCAGCAGCGTAGTGGGACAGGCCTACGAGCAGTACTTC	CASSVVGQAYEQYF
TRBD1	TRBV2	NA	TRBJ1-1	TGTGCCAGCGACAGGGCGAGCACTGAAGCTTTCTTT	CASDRASTEAFF
NA	TRBV11-2	once	TRBJ1-6	TGTGCCAGCAGCTTAGTAGGCGAGGGGCTCTTGGCACCCCTCCACTTT	CASSLVGEGLLAPLHF
TRBD2	TRBV4-3	NA	TRBJ2-3	TGCGCCAGCAGCCAAACCGCCGGGGGGGGTCTGGAGGATACGCAGTATTTT	CASSQTAGGGLEDTQYF
NA	TRBV10-1	NA	TRBJ1-2	TGCGCCAGCAGTGATCTAAGGGGGGACAACTATGGCTACACCTTC	CASSDLRGDNYGYTF
NA	TRBV7-6	NA	TRBJ2-3	TGTGCCAGCAGCTTAGCGGGGCGCACAGATACGCAGTATTTT	CASSLAGRTDTQYF
NA	TRBV19	NA	TRBJ2-5	TGTGCCAGTAGTATAGATCTCGAGGAGGAGGAGACCCAGTACTTC	CASSIDLEEEETQYF
NA	TRBV2	NA	TRBJ1-1	TGTGCCAGCACAAAGGGTGGCACTGAAGCTTTCTTT	CASTKGGTEAFF
NA	TRBV19	NA	TRBJ2-4	TGTGCCAGTAGTCCTCGGACGGGGAACAAAAACATTCAGTACTTC	CASSPRTGNKNIQYF
NA	TRBV6-6	NA	TRBJ1-6	TGTGCCAGCAGTACCGGAGGGGGAAATTCACCCCTCCACTTT	CASSTGGGNSPLHF
NA	TRBV6-6	NA	TRBJ1-2	TGTGCCAGCAGTTACTCGGGGCAGGGAGGGGGCTACACCTTC	CASSYSGQGGGYTF
NA	TRBV5-1	once	TRBJ1-1	TGCGCCAGCAGCTTGTTAGATCGGGGGATGAACACTGAAGCTTTCTTT	CASSLLDRGMNTEAFF
NA	TRBV10-3	NA	TRBJ1-3	TGTGCCATCAGTGAGTCCCAGGGGGGAAACACCATATATTTT	CAISESQGGNTIYF
TRBD2	TRBV7-9	NA	TRBJ2-3	TGTGCCAGCAGACCAGAGCGGGGCCACACAGATACGCAGTATTTT	CASRPERGHTDTQYF
NA	TRBV9	NA	TRBJ1-2	TGTGCCAGCAGCTCGACCTATGGCTACACCTTC	CASSSTYGYTF
NA	TRBV20-1	NA	TRBJ2-1	TGCAGTGCAACCTCTGAGTATGAGCAGTTCTTC	CSATSEYEQFF
NA	TRBV5-6	NA	TRBJ2-7	TGTGCCAGCAGCTCGCCGGGACGACTTTACGAGCAGTACTTC	CASSSPGRLYEQYF
NA	TRBV14	NA	TRBJ1-4	TGTGCCAGCAGCTACCGGGACCCTGGGACTAATGAAAAACTGTTTTTT	CASSYRDPGTNEKLFF
TRBD2	TRBV19	NA	TRBJ2-1	TGTGCCAGTAGTGTAGTAGCGGGACCGTACAATGAGCAGTTCTTC	CASSVVAGPYNEQFF
NA	TRBV27	NA	TRBJ2-2	TGTGCCAGTTACAGGGTGGCCGGGGAGCTGTTTTTT	CASYRVAGELFF
NA	TRBV28	NA	TRBJ1-4	TGTGCCAGCAGTTTGGACATCGGAGAGTCAACTAATGAAAAACTGTTTTTT	CASSLDIGESTNEKLFF
NA	TRBV5-4	NA	TRBJ1-2	TGTGCCAGCACCCTAAGAGGCGCTCTCGGGTTGGGGGCTAACTATGGCTACACCTTC	CASTLRGALGLGANYGYTF
TRBD2	TRBV30	NA	TRBJ2-1	TGTGCCTGGGGGACTAGCTACAATGAGCAGTTCTTC	CAWGTSYNEQFF
TRBD2	TRBV27	NA	TRBJ2-1	TGTGCCAGCAGTTCTCCTCTAGCGGGAGCTTACAATGAGCAGTTCTTC	CASSSPLAGAYNEQFF
NA	TRBV7-9	NA	TRBJ1-5	TGTGCCAGCAGCTTAGTGTCGGATCAGCCCCAGCATTTT	CASSLVSDQPQHF
NA	TRBV6-1	NA	TRBJ2-1	TGTGCCAGCACCGAGTGGGCAGGGGCAAATGAGCAGTTCTTC	CASTEWAGANEQFF
NA	TRBV9	NA	TRBJ2-2	TGTGCCAGCAGCTTAATTGGGCCTACCGGGGAGCTGTTTTTT	CASSLIGPTGELFF
NA	TRBV7-6	NA	TRBJ2-2	TGTGCCAGCAGCTTACCTGAGACGAACACCGGGGAGCTGTTTTTT	CASSLPETNTGELFF
TRBD1	TRBV19	NA	TRBJ2-1	TGTGCCAGTAGGGACAGGGGTTACAATGAGCAGTTCTTC	CASRDRGYNEQFF
TRBD2	TRBV7-9	NA	TRBJ2-1	TGTGCCAGCAGTTCTGGACTAGGAAGCAATGAGCAGTTCTTC	CASSSGLGSNEQFF
NA	TRBV19	NA	TRBJ2-4	TGTGCCAGTAGTATAAACTGGCGGGATACGCTGGGAAACATTCAGTACTTC	CASSINWRDTLGNIQYF
NA	TRBV11-3	NA	TRBJ1-2	TGTGCCAGCAGCTTCGGAGATAGCTATGGCTACACCTTC	CASSFGDSYGYTF
NA	TRBV5-4	medium-sized	TRBJ1-1	TGTGCCAGCAGCTACGGGGTTTTGGCGGCGAACACTGAAGCTTTCTTT	CASSYGVLAANTEAFF
TRBD1	TRBV5-7	NA	TRBJ1-1	TGTGCCAGCAGCCCGACAGGGAGAGAGACTGAAGCTTTCTTT	CASSPTGRETEAFF
NA	TRBV5-4	NA	TRBJ2-2	TGTGCCAGCAGCTCGCCGACCGGGGAGCTGTTTTTT	CASSSPTGELFF
NA	TRBV29-1	NA	TRBJ2-1	TGCAGCGTTGAAGATCCTAGGGGGAGTGACACGGGGAATGAGCAGTTCTTC	CSVEDPRGSDTGNEQFF
TRBD2	TRBV11-2	NA	TRBJ2-1	TGTGCCAGCAGCTCGGGACTAGCGGGAGGCAATGAGCAGTTCTTC	CASSSGLAGGNEQFF
NA	TRBV9	NA	TRBJ2-1	TGTGCCAGCAGCGTAGACGGCGGAGGGGCCAGTACCTACAATGAGCAGTTCTTC	CASSVDGGGASTYNEQFF
NA	TRBV5-1	NA	TRBJ2-3	TGCGCCAGCAGCTTGGTAGTTGGCTCCCAAACTAGCACAGATACGCAGTATTTT	CASSLVVGSQTSTDTQYF
NA	TRBV6-6	few	TRBJ1-6	TGTGCCAGCAGTTACTCATTGGGTTATAATTCACCCCTCCACTTT	CASSYSLGYNSPLHF
NA	TRBV9	few	TRBJ2-7	TGTGCCAGCAGCGTCCAGGATCCGGGGGAGCAGTACTTC	CASSVQDPGEQYF
NA	TRBV6-5	NA	TRBJ2-2	TGTGCCAGCAGCCGCTTAAGGGATGTCGGGGAGCTGTTTTTT	CASSRLRDVGELFF
NA	TRBV18	NA	TRBJ1-5	TGTGCCAGCTCAGCACAGGGATATTATCAGCCCCAGCATTTT	CASSAQGYYQPQHF